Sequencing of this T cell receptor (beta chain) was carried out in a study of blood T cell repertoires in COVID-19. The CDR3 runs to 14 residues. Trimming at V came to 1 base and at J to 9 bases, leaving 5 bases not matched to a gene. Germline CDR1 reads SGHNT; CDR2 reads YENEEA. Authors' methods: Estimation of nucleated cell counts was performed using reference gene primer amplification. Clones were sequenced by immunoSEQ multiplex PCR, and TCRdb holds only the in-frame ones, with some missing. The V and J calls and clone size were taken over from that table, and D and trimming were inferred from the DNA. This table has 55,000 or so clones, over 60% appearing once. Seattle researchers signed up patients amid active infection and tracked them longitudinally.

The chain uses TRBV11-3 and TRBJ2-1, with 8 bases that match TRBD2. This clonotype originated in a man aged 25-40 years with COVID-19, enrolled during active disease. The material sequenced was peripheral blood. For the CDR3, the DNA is TGTGCCAGCAGCTTAGCGGGAGGGCTTTTTGAGCAGTTCTTC. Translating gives CASSLAGGLFEQFF.